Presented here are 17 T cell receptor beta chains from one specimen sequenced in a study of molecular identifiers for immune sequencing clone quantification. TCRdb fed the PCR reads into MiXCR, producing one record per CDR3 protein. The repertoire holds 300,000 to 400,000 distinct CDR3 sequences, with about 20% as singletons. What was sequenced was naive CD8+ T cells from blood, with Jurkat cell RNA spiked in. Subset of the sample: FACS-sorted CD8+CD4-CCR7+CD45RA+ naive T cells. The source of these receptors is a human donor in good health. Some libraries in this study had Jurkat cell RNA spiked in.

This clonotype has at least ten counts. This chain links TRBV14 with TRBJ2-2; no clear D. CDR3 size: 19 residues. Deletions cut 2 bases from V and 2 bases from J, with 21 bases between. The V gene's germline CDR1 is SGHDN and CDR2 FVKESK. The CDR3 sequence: CASSQTPGRRTVNTGELFF. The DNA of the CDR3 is TGTGCCAGCAGCCAAACCCCGGGCCGCCGGACGGTTAACACCGGGGAGCTGTTTTTT. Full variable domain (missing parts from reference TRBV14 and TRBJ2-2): EAGVTQFPSHSVIEKGQTVTLRCDPISGHDNLYWYRRVMGKEIKFLLHFVKESKQDESGMPNNRFLAERTGGTYSTLKVQPAELEDSGVYFCASSQTPGRRTVNTGELFFGEGSRLTVL.

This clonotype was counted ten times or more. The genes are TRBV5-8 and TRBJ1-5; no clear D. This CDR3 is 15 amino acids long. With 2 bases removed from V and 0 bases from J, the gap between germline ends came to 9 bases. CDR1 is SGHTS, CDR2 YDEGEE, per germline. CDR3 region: CASSLGYGSNQPQHF. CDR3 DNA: TGTGCCAGCAGCTTAGGTTACGGTAGCAATCAGCCCCAGCATTTT. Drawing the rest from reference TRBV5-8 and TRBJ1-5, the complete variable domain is EAGVTQSPTHLIKTRGQQATLRCSPISGHTSVYWYQQALGLGLQFLLWYDEGEERNRGNFPPRFSGRQFPNYSSELNVNALELEDSALYLCASSLGYGSNQPQHFGDGTRLSIL.

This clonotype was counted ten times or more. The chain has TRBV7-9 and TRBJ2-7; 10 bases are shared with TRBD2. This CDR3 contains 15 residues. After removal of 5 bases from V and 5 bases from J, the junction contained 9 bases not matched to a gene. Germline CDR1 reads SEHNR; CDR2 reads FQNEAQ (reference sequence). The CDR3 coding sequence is TGTGCCAGCAGCCCTGGGACTAGCGAACAAAACGAGCAGTACTTC. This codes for CASSPGTSEQNEQYF.

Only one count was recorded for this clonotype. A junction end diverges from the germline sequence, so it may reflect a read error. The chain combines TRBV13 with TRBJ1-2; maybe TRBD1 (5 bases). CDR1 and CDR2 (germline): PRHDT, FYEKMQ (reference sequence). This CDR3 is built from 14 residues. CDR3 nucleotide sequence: TGTGCCAGCAGCCCGCCTGGGGGAGTCTATGGCTGCACCTTC. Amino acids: CASSPPGGVYGCTF. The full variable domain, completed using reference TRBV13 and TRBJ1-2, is AAGVIQSPRHLIKEKRETATLKCYPIPRHDTVYWYQQGPGQDPQFLISFYEKMQSDKGSIPDRFSAQQFSDYHSELNMSSLELGDSALYFCASSPPGGVYGCTFGSGTRLTVV.

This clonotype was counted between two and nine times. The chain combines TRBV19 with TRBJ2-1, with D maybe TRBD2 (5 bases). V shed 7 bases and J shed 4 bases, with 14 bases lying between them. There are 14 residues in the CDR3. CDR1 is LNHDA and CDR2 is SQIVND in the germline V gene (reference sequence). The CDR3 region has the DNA TGTGCCAGTACGTCAGCGGACCTATACAATGAGCAGTTCTTC. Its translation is CASTSADLYNEQFF.

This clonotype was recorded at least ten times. The CDR3 sequence is CASSQFKQGYGYTF. The CDR3 nucleotides are TGTGCCAGCAGCCAATTTAAACAGGGCTATGGCTACACCTTC. The chain couples TRBV14 to TRBJ1-2; D possibly corresponds to TRBD1 (6 bases). Germline V gene data show CDR1 as SGHDN and CDR2 as FVKESK. This CDR3 has 14 residues. Trimming shortened V by 2 bases and J by 4 bases, and 11 bases separated the two germline ends.

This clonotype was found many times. This chain's CDR3 is CASSSGVIVDYGYTF. The CDR3 DNA reads TGTGCCAGCAGCTCAGGGGTTATCGTAGACTATGGCTACACCTTC. The chain links TRBV12-3 or TRBV12-4 to TRBJ1-2; D is perhaps TRBD1 (6 bases). The V and J ends lost 6 bases and 3 bases respectively, with 17 bases between them. The length of the CDR3 is 15 residues.

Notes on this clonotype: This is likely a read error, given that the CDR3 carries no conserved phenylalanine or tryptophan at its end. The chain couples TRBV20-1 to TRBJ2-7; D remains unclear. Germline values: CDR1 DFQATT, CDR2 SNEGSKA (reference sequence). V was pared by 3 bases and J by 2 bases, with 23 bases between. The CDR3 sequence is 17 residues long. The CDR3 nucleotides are TGCAGTGCTAGGGAGCCGATTCGACGGTCGACTCCCTACGAGCAGTACCTC. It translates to CSAREPIRRSTPYEQYL.

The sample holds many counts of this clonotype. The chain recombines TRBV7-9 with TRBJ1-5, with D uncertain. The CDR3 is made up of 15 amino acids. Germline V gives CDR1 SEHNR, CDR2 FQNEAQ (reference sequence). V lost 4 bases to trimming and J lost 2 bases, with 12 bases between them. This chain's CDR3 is CASSSAVVGNQPQHF. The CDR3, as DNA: TGTGCCAGCAGCTCCGCCGTGGTTGGCAATCAGCCCCAGCATTTT.

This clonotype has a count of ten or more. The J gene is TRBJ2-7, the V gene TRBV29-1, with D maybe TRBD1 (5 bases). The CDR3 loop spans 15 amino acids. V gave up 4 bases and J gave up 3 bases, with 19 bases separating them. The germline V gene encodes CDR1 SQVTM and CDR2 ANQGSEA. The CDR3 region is CSVVAAEDTIYEQYF. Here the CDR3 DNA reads TGCAGCGTTGTTGCAGCCGAGGACACCATCTACGAGCAGTACTTC.

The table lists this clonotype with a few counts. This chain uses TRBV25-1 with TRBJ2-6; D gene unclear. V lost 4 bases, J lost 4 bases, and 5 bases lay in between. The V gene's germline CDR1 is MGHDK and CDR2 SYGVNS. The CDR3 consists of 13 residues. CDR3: CASSARGANVLTF. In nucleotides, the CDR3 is TGTGCCAGCAGTGCCAGGGGGGCCAACGTCCTGACTTTC. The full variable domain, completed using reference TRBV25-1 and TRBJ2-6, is EADIYQTPRYLVIGTGKKITLECSQTMGHDKMYWYQQDPGMELHLIHYSYGVNSTEKGDLSSESTVSRIRTEHFPLTLESARPSHTSQYLCASSARGANVLTFGAGSRLTVL.

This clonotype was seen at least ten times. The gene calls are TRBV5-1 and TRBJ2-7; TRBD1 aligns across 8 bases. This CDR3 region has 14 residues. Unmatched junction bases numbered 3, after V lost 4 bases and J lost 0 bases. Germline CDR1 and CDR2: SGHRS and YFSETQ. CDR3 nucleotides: TGCGCCAGCAGCCCGACAGGGGCCTCCTACGAGCAGTACTTC. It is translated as CASSPTGASYEQYF.

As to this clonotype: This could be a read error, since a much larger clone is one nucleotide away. This CDR3 is CASSSRGGLNIEAFF. Here the CDR3 DNA reads TGTGCCAGCAGCTCCCGGGGGGGGCTGAACATTGAAGCTTTCTTT. The chain employs TRBV5-3 and TRBJ1-1; tentative D call: TRBD1 (6 bases). TRBV5-3 is reported as an ORF; its role is uncertain. The CDR3 has 15 amino acids.

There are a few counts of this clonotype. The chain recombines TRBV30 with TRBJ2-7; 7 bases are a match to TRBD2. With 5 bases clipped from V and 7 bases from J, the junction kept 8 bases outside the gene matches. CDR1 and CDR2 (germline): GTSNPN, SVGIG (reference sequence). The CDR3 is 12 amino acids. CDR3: CAWEGGGGEQYF. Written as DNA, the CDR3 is TGTGCCTGGGAGGGCGGGGGAGGAGAGCAGTACTTC.

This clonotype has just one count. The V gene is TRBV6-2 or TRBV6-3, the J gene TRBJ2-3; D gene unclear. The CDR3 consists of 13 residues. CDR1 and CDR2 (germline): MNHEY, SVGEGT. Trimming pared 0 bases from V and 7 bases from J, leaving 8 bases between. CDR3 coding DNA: TGTGCCAGCAGTTACTCGACTGCTTATACGCAGTATTTT. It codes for CASSYSTAYTQYF.

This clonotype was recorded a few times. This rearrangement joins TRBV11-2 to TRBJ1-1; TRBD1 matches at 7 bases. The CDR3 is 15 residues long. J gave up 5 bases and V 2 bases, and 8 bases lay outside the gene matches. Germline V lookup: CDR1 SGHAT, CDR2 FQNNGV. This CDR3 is CASSLLRTGATEAFF. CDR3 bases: TGTGCCAGCAGCTTACTCCGGACAGGTGCGACTGAAGCTTTCTTT.

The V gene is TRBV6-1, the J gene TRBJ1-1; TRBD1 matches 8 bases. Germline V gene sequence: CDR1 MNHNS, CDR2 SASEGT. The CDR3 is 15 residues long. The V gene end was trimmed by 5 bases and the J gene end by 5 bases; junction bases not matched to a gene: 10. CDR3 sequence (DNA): TGTGCCAGCAGTCTAACAGGACAGGGCTGGACTGAAGCTTTCTTT. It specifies CASSLTGQGWTEAFF.